This TCR beta chain comes out of a study of response to subunit inactivated influenza vaccine. This CDR3 is built from 15 residues. Germline V gene data show CDR1 as SGHTA and CDR2 as FQGNSA. The V gene end was trimmed by 5 bases and the J gene end by 5 bases; junction bases not matched to a gene: 6. This clonotype was picked up a small number of times. MiXCR, applied by TCRdb to the RT-PCR reads, yields one record per CDR3 protein. The sample yields some 850,000 distinct CDR3 sequences, about 18% seen once. This TCR was recovered from a middle-aged man who received an inactivated influenza vaccine. The chain uses TRBV7-2 and TRBJ2-1; 10 bases agree with TRBD2. The sequenced sample was PBMCs from blood, obtained 4 to 6 days after vaccination. DNA for the CDR3: TGTGCCAGCAGCCCTCAACTAGCGGGAAACAATGAGCAGTTCTTC. Translating it yields CASSPQLAGNNEQFF.